These 15 T cell receptor beta chains were all obtained from the same sample, sequenced in a study of T cell repertoires in cytomegalovirus infection. Their antigen targets remain unknown. TCRdb re-analysed the reads in MiXCR, keeping a single row per CDR3 protein. In the table there are hundreds of thousands of distinct CDR3 sequences, about 42% of which are singletons. The sequences come from cultured PBMCs, collected from culture after CMV antigen stimulation. These receptors came from a human donor in good health (CMV status not recorded). Some clones in this sample may be carry-over from other donors' samples.

The chain has TRBV5-4 and TRBJ2-7; TRBD2 agrees at 13 bases. The CDR3 runs to 15 residues. CDR1 is SGHNT, CDR2 YYREEE, per germline (reference sequence). V gave up 4 bases and J gave up 2 bases; unmatched junction bases: 3. CDR3 amino acids: CASSAGTSGTYEQYF. DNA of the CDR3: TGTGCCAGCAGCGCCGGGACTAGCGGGACCTACGAGCAGTACTTC.

The chain carries TRBV20-1 and TRBJ1-6; D might be TRBD1 (5 bases). The CDR3 sequence is 11 residues long. Germline V lookup: CDR1 DFQATT, CDR2 SNEGSKA (reference sequence). V was clipped by 2 bases and J by 15 bases, with 11 bases between them. Written as DNA, the CDR3 is TGCAGTGCTAGAACAGGCGGGTACCTCCACTTT. Its translation is CSARTGGYLHF.

The chain recombines TRBV6-6 with TRBJ2-7; 8 bases map to TRBD2. Per germline, CDR1 MNHNY and CDR2 SVGAGI (reference sequence). With V trimmed by 6 bases and J by 7 bases, 11 bases remained unmatched. The CDR3 covers 14 residues. In DNA form, the CDR3 reads TGTGCCAGCAGGCACACGGGGGGGGCCTGGGAGCAGTACTTC. Amino acid sequence: CASRHTGGAWEQYF.

The V and J genes are TRBV7-3 and TRBJ1-2, with unresolved D. The CDR3 runs to 13 residues. V gave up 4 bases and J gave up 6 bases, with 12 bases separating them. Germline loops: CDR1 SGHTA, CDR2 FQGTGA. This chain's CDR3 is CASSSQISDGYTF. CDR3 DNA sequence: TGTGCCAGCAGCTCTCAAATATCCGATGGCTACACCTTC.

J is TRBJ2-4 and V is TRBV19; D is unclear. Germline CDR1 LNHDA, CDR2 SQIVND (reference sequence). The CDR3 is 16 amino acids. Trimming pared 4 bases from V and 0 bases from J, leaving 13 bases between. The chain's CDR3 is CASSTTDTLAKNIQYF. The CDR3 nucleotides are TGTGCCAGTAGTACCACAGACACGCTAGCCAAAAACATTCAGTACTTC.

This CDR3 reads CASSPFYGQGVSDFSGNTIYF. The CDR3 coding sequence is TGTGCCAGCAGCCCCTTTTACGGACAGGGGGTTTCTGATTTCTCTGGAAACACCATATATTTT. The V call is TRBV7-6, the J call TRBJ1-3; 10 bases match TRBD1. After removal of 5 bases from V and 0 bases from J, the junction contained 19 bases not matched to a gene. From germline, CDR1 is SGHVS and CDR2 FNYEAQ. This CDR3 spans 21 amino acids. The variable domain in full, with the rest retrieved from reference TRBV7-6 and TRBJ1-3, is GAGVSQSPRYKVTKRGQDVALRCDPISGHVSLYWYRQALGQGPEFLTYFNYEAQQDKSGLPNDRFSAERPEGSISTLTIQRTEQRDSAMYRCASSPFYGQGVSDFSGNTIYFGEGSWLTVV.

The chain couples TRBV7-2 to TRBJ1-5, with D unclear. Trimming removed 3 bases at V and 0 bases at J, with 6 bases between. Germline V lookup: CDR1 SGHTA, CDR2 FQGNSA. The CDR3 has 14 amino acids. The chain's CDR3 is CASSFGLSNQPQHF. In nucleotides, the CDR3 is TGTGCCAGCAGCTTTGGTCTTAGCAATCAGCCCCAGCATTTT.

With regard to this clonotype: Compared with germline, one end of the junction differs, possibly owing to a read error. V gene TRBV7-4 combines with J gene TRBJ2-1; TRBD2 agrees at 9 bases. This CDR3 has 12 residues. Germline loops: CDR1 SGHVT, CDR2 SQSDAQ. The CDR3, as DNA: TGTGCCAGCAGCTTAGAAGCGGGAGGTCCGGTCTTC. Amino acid sequence: CASSLEAGGPVF.

The chain uses TRBV7-2 and TRBJ2-1; 9 nucleotides agree with TRBD2. The germline V gene encodes CDR1 SGHTA and CDR2 FQGNSA. V shed 5 bases and J 5 bases; nucleotides not matched to a gene: 4. CDR3 length: 14 amino acids. This chain's CDR3 is CASSHSGGNNEQFF. The CDR3 nucleotides read TGTGCCAGCAGCCATAGCGGGGGCAACAATGAGCAGTTCTTC.

J is TRBJ2-5 and V is TRBV7-2; 7 bases fit TRBD2. CDR1 SGHTA and CDR2 FQGNSA come from the germline V gene. V lost 5 bases, J lost 5 bases, and 11 bases stayed unmatched. This CDR3 has 15 residues. The CDR3 region is CASSIRDGRWETQYF. The CDR3 DNA follows: TGTGCCAGCAGCATCCGGGACGGGAGGTGGGAGACCCAGTACTTC.

V gene TRBV7-2 combines with J gene TRBJ1-1, with D maybe TRBD1 (5 bases). Germline-derived CDR1 and CDR2 are SGHTA and FQGNSA. CDR3 length equals 14 residues. Between the trimmed V and J ends, which lost 5 bases and 4 bases, there was a span of 14 bases. CDR3 protein: CASSPPGRGTEAFF. CDR3 DNA sequence: TGTGCCAGCAGCCCCCCAGGGAGGGGCACTGAAGCTTTCTTT.

This clonotype appeared a few times. The chain employs TRBV5-4 and TRBJ1-4; no clear D. Trimming took off 4 bases at V and 3 bases at J, with 4 bases between the two ends. CDR1 SGHNT and CDR2 YYREEE come from the germline V gene (reference sequence). The CDR3 has 12 amino acids. CDR3 DNA: TGTGCCAGCAGCCGACCTAATGAAAAACTGTTTTTT. Amino acid sequence: CASSRPNEKLFF.

This clonotype showed up just a few times. This chain links TRBV7-2 with TRBJ2-2; D may be TRBD1 (6 bases). The germline V gene has CDR1 SGHTA and CDR2 FQGNSA. CDR3 length equals 16 residues. The V end lost 5 bases, the J end lost 4 bases, and 17 bases lay between the germline ends. The CDR3 is CASSRSYRVSTGELFF. As DNA, the CDR3 is TGTGCCAGCAGCCGCTCTTACAGGGTTAGCACCGGGGAGCTGTTTTTT.

In regard to this clonotype: A junction end diverges from the germline sequence, so it may reflect a read error. The genes are TRBV12-3 or TRBV12-4 and TRBJ2-1, with D hard to call. CDR3 size: 16 residues. CDR3 region: CASSFTSFLTYSEQFF. The DNA of the CDR3 is TGTGCCAGCAGTTTTACCAGCTTCCTAACATACAGTGAGCAGTTCTTC.

This sequence joins TRBV12-3 or TRBV12-4 and TRBJ1-1, with D unresolved. V lost 6 bases, J lost 8 bases, and 13 bases lay in between. There are 12 residues in the CDR3. CDR3 bases: TGTGCCAGCAGACCAACAGCGTTAGAAGCTTTCTTT. It is translated as CASRPTALEAFF.